Presented here are 25 T cell receptor beta chains from one specimen sequenced in a study of blood T cell repertoires in COVID-19. Assay: immunoSEQ multiplex PCR; the TCRdb copy retains only in-frame clones and omits some. Among some 180,000 clones listed, approximately 88% were seen once. The material sequenced was peripheral blood. The receptor source for this set is a man aged 35 to 55 with acute or convalescent COVID-19.

This chain links TRBV5-1 with TRBJ1-1, with D perhaps matching TRBD1 (6 bases). Trimming pared 4 bases from V and 2 bases from J, leaving 12 bases between. CDR1 SGHRS and CDR2 YFSETQ come from the germline V gene. This CDR3 comprises 14 residues. The CDR3, as DNA: TGCGCCAGCAGCCGGGACAAGTCTAACACTGAAGCTTTCTTT. This translates into CASSRDKSNTEAFF.

The V call is TRBV7-3, the J call TRBJ2-2; 7 bases match TRBD2. V was clipped by 4 bases and J by 6 bases; unmatched bases: 11. The CDR3 is 16 amino acids. Germline V lookup: CDR1 SGHTA, CDR2 FQGTGA. The CDR3 loop reads CASSSYLTSPAGELFF. Written as DNA, the CDR3 is TGTGCCAGCAGCTCGTACCTGACTAGCCCGGCCGGGGAGCTGTTTTTT.

The V gene is TRBV7-2, the J gene TRBJ2-5; D possibly corresponds to TRBD2 (5 bases). CDR1 is SGHTA and CDR2 is FQGNSA in the germline V gene. The CDR3 is 13 amino acids. V was trimmed by 8 bases and J by 4 bases, leaving 14 bases between them. The CDR3 reads CASYASGVETQYF. CDR3 DNA sequence: TGTGCCAGCTATGCATCCGGGGTAGAGACCCAGTACTTC.

The chain combines TRBV19 with TRBJ1-1, with TRBD1 identical over 8 bases. The CDR3 length is 15 residues. Unmatched junction bases numbered 10, after V lost 6 bases and J lost 4 bases. Germline V gene sequence: CDR1 LNHDA, CDR2 SQIVND (reference sequence). Here the CDR3 DNA reads TGTGCCAGTAGCACCCAGGGGGCTCTGCGCACTGAAGCTTTCTTT. As protein: CASSTQGALRTEAFF.

V gene TRBV5-1 combines with J gene TRBJ1-6, with 10 bases lining up with TRBD1. V lost 4 bases and J lost 9; bases outside the gene matches: 7. Germline lookup yields CDR1 SGHRS and CDR2 YFSETQ. The CDR3 loop spans 15 amino acids. In DNA, the CDR3 is TGCGCCAGCAGCGGCGGGACAGGGGATAGTTCACCCCTCCACTTT. This gives the protein CASSGGTGDSSPLHF.

This chain links TRBV5-1 with TRBJ1-1, with no clear D. V lost 5 bases and J 3 bases, leaving 11 bases between the germline ends. CDR3 length: 13 residues. Germline loops: CDR1 SGHRS, CDR2 YFSETQ. CDR3 loop: CASRELSYTEAFF. The CDR3 nucleotides read TGCGCCAGCAGAGAGTTGAGTTACACTGAAGCTTTCTTT.

This chain joins TRBV3-1 (or the pseudogene TRBV3-2) and TRBJ2-2; 7 bases agree with TRBD2. This CDR3 spans 14 amino acids. Germline lookup yields CDR1 LGHDT and CDR2 YNNKEL (reference sequence). Trimming removed 1 base from V and 5 bases from J; junction bases left unmatched: 1. CDR3 sequence (DNA): TGTGCCAGCAGCCAAGGAGCGGGAACCGGGGAGCTGTTTTTT. This gives the protein CASSQGAGTGELFF.

The V call is TRBV28, the J call TRBJ2-7; D unresolved. The CDR3 is 14 residues long. Between the trimmed V and J ends, which lost 6 bases and 2 bases, there was a span of 14 bases. CDR1 and CDR2 (germline): MDHEN, SYDVKM. The CDR3 region has the DNA TGTGCCAGCAGAAACCTAGACCTACCCTACGAGCAGTACTTC. Its translation is CASRNLDLPYEQYF.

This chain uses TRBV6-1 with TRBJ2-7, with TRBD1 matching over 9 bases. Per germline, CDR1 MNHNS and CDR2 SASEGT. The CDR3 runs to 16 residues. The V and J ends lost 3 bases and 6 bases, in that order; junction bases with no gene match: 12. The CDR3 nucleotides are TGTGCCAGCAGTGACAAACCGGGACAGGGTCATCTCGAGCAGTACTTC. Protein: CASSDKPGQGHLEQYF.

The chain combines TRBV11-2 with TRBJ2-7, with 10 bases aligning to TRBD1. This CDR3 region has 15 residues. Germline loops: CDR1 SGHAT, CDR2 FQNNGV. V lost 3 bases, J lost 2 bases, and 4 bases stayed unmatched. CDR3 loop: CASSFGQGGTYEQYF. CDR3 nucleotide sequence: TGTGCCAGCAGCTTTGGACAGGGGGGAACCTACGAGCAGTACTTC.

The V call is TRBV7-9, the J call TRBJ1-5; 8 bases fit TRBD1. V was clipped by 0 bases and J by 6 bases; unmatched bases: 4. CDR1 and CDR2 (germline): SEHNR, FQNEAQ (reference sequence). The CDR3 spans 15 residues. The CDR3 loop reads CASSLAAGGGQPQHF. The CDR3 nucleotides are TGTGCCAGCAGCTTAGCGGCAGGGGGCGGTCAGCCCCAGCATTTT.

The chain is built from TRBV11-1 and TRBJ1-1, with a possible D match to TRBD1 (5 bases). The CDR3 extends over 15 amino acids. V was cut by 3 bases and J by 0 bases, with 11 bases left in between. Germline V gene data show CDR1 as SGHAT and CDR2 as FQDESV (reference sequence). As DNA, the CDR3 is TGTGCCAGCAGCTTTGCAGGGTCCCTGAACACTGAAGCTTTCTTT. It yields the protein CASSFAGSLNTEAFF.

V is TRBV19 and J is TRBJ1-2, with 9 nucleotides matching TRBD1. The CDR3 is 14 residues long. Trimming took 3 bases from V and 4 from J; bases not matched to a gene: 3. The V gene's germline CDR1 is LNHDA and CDR2 SQIVND (reference sequence). CDR3 amino acids: CASSMGTGLYGYTF. The CDR3, as DNA: TGTGCCAGTAGTATGGGGACAGGGCTCTATGGCTACACCTTC.

V and J are TRBV7-2 and TRBJ2-3, with D possibly TRBD2 on 5 matching bases. Trimming removed 1 base from V and 5 bases from J, with 10 bases in between. CDR1 is SGHTA and CDR2 is FQGNSA in the germline V gene. The CDR3 runs to 14 residues. CDR3 in amino acids: CASSLGLAGDTQYF. The CDR3 DNA sequence: TGTGCCAGCAGCTTAGGGCTAGCTGGAGATACGCAGTATTTT.

The chain uses TRBV6-1 and TRBJ1-1; weak D call: TRBD1 (6 bases). Germline V lookup: CDR1 MNHNS, CDR2 SASEGT. V lost 3 bases and J 3 bases, leaving 14 bases between the germline ends. CDR3 length: 15 residues. CDR3 loop: CASSDTGHFYTEAFF. CDR3 sequence (DNA): TGTGCCAGCAGTGATACGGGACACTTTTACACTGAAGCTTTCTTT.

The CDR3 region is CASSLGGDRAGNTIYF. Written as DNA, the CDR3 is TGTGCCAGCAGCTTAGGGGGTGACAGGGCTGGAAACACCATATATTTT. The V gene is TRBV7-2, the J gene TRBJ1-3; TRBD1 matches at 7 bases. V was pared by 1 base and J by 2 bases, with 5 bases of the junction left unmatched. The V gene's germline CDR1 is SGHTA and CDR2 FQGNSA. The CDR3 has 16 amino acids.

The rearrangement links TRBV3-1 (or the pseudogene TRBV3-2) to TRBJ1-2; 7 positions agree with TRBD1. The germline CDR1 and CDR2 sequences are LGHDT and YNNKEL (reference sequence). The CDR3 length is 17 residues. V was pared by 1 base and J by 5 bases, with 13 bases of the junction left unmatched. CDR3 in DNA: TGTGCCAGCAGCCAAGGACAGGGACGGAGTTTAGTGTATGGCTACACCTTC. Protein product: CASSQGQGRSLVYGYTF.

The chain has TRBV2 and TRBJ2-7; 13 nucleotides match TRBD2. Germline loops: CDR1 SNHLY, CDR2 FYNNEI. There are 17 residues in the CDR3. V trimming: 5 bases; J trimming: 0 bases; junction bases outside the gene matches: 7. As DNA, the CDR3 is TGTGCCAGCAGTTCGACTAGCGGGGGGCTCCTCTCCTACGAGCAGTACTTC. This translates into CASSSTSGGLLSYEQYF.

This chain connects TRBV7-9 to TRBJ2-1; 7 bases match TRBD2. Germline lookup yields CDR1 SEHNR and CDR2 FQNEAQ (reference sequence). CDR3 length: 15 amino acids. The V gene end was trimmed by 1 base and the J gene end by 15 bases; junction bases not matched to a gene: 15. The CDR3 region is CASSLEGRVEGRRFF. CDR3 nucleotide sequence: TGTGCCAGCAGCTTAGAAGGGAGGGTCGAAGGACGGCGGTTCTTC.

CDR3 protein: CSVIWDLDSGANVLTF. CDR3 sequence (DNA): TGCAGCGTGATATGGGACTTGGACTCTGGGGCCAACGTCCTGACTTTC. V usage is TRBV29-1 and J usage is TRBJ2-6, with D maybe TRBD2 (6 bases). CDR1 is SQVTM, CDR2 ANQGSEA, per germline. The length of the CDR3 is 16 residues. V lost 6 bases and J lost 0, with 15 bases in between.

The chain is built from TRBV19 and TRBJ2-3; no definite D call. The germline V gene encodes CDR1 LNHDA and CDR2 SQIVND (reference sequence). V gave up 5 bases and J gave up 7 bases, with 7 bases separating them. This CDR3 has 11 residues. In DNA form, the CDR3 reads TGTGCCAGTAGTTTGGAGTATACGCAGTATTTT. This codes for CASSLEYTQYF.

This chain uses TRBV30 with TRBJ1-5, with D perhaps matching TRBD1 (6 bases). CDR1 and CDR2 from the germline V gene are GTSNPN and SVGIG (reference sequence). Trimming removed 0 bases from V and 6 bases from J, with 27 bases in between. The CDR3 contains 19 residues. The CDR3 protein is CAWSVPFVGAYSSGQPQHF. For the CDR3, the DNA is TGTGCCTGGAGTGTACCTTTCGTGGGGGCCTATTCGTCCGGTCAGCCCCAGCATTTT.

The V gene is TRBV7-6, the J gene TRBJ2-1, with 8 bases identical to TRBD2. The CDR3 runs to 17 residues. The V and J ends lost 5 bases and 2 bases, in that order; junction bases with no gene match: 11. Germline values: CDR1 SGHVS, CDR2 FNYEAQ. CDR3 sequence: CASSPQIGTRAYNEQFF. CDR3 nucleotide sequence: TGTGCCAGCAGCCCACAAATTGGGACTAGGGCCTACAATGAGCAGTTCTTC.

V usage is TRBV5-6 and J usage is TRBJ1-3; tentatively, D is TRBD1 (6 bases). This CDR3 comprises 12 residues. The V gene's germline CDR1 is SGHDT and CDR2 YYEEEE. Deletions cut 10 bases from V and 4 bases from J, with 12 bases between. This CDR3 is CAGGASGNTIYF. CDR3 coding DNA: TGTGCCGGGGGGGCGTCCGGAAACACCATATATTTT.

The gene calls are TRBV29-1 and TRBJ1-1; no clear D. The CDR3 length is 13 residues. From germline, CDR1 is SQVTM and CDR2 ANQGSEA. V lost 5 bases to trimming and J lost 1 base, with 11 bases between them. This chain's CDR3 is CSVPGMRNTEAFF. The CDR3 DNA follows: TGCAGCGTTCCGGGAATGAGGAACACTGAAGCTTTCTTT.